This TCR beta chain was identified in a study of cytomegalovirus exposure and HLA in healthy donors (dated by TCRdb to 2016 to 2017). For context, the study as a whole: The 650 to 800 repertoires of the first cohort and the roughly 120 validation repertoires were produced on the same platform, according to a later analysis. To predict cytomegalovirus infection status, the study brought together high-throughput TCR immunosequencing, statistical association of individual TCRs with disease status, and machine learning. The aim of the study was to test whether cataloging public T cell receptors could identify signatures of past pathogen exposure. Along with the approximately 700-subject first cohort, a separate validation cohort of 120 different subjects was used. General findings and caveats noted by the study authors: Across donors, most TCR sequences were observed very rarely, whereas some public TCRs were present in many individuals. The authors suggested that the approach could potentially be generalized to other disease states and immunological phenotypes. Subsequent analysis determined that TCRs grouped into clusters in the first cohort also showed a tendency toward co-occurrence across the 120 or so validation repertoires, and approximately 94% of cluster scores exceeded 0. The study gave a list of some 150 TCR beta chains associated with cytomegalovirus. In vitro tests confirmed that a few of the cytomegalovirus-associated TCR beta chains recognize cytomegalovirus antigens. The validation cohort had no HLA typing available for a later analysis, so co-occurrence within that cohort was assessed over all 120 repertoires. Cytomegalovirus status was reported to be diagnosed by the classifier with high specificity and sensitivity in both the original and validation cohorts.

The library was generated by the immunoSEQ multiplex PCR assay. The authors' analysis ran thus. To diagnose cytomegalovirus status from the catalog of TCR beta chain sequences, a statistical classification framework was built. TCRdb limited this immuneACCESS table to in-frame rearrangements with V and J called. A share of clones is missing; checked studies link under half to unresolved V genes, and the rest is unexplained. From that table come the V and J calls and clone size; the DNA was used to work out D and trimming. This sample lists approximately 150,000 clones; about 86% were detected once. Roughly 1.4% of the sample comes from the top ten. The donors were included in the validation cohort of roughly 130 subjects, a group kept apart from the 666-subject first cohort. Inclusive of the bounding cysteine and phenylalanine, the CDR3 is 14 residues long. Left in the record is the CDR3 DNA by itself, 42 bases read in frame from the first base. CDR1 MNHEY and CDR2 SMNVEV were looked up in the germline V gene (reference sequence). V loses 6 bases of germline sequence and J loses 0 bases, and the interval between the two ends is 11 bases.

With regard to this clone: It lacks a known antigen. Base-call qualities are not available, and no considerably larger clone is one nucleotide away.

The sequenced sample consisted of PBMCs. The sequence came from a young woman in good health and CMV-seronegative. The sequence links TRBV27 to TRBJ1-2; matching of 6 bases hints at TRBD1 as the D gene. The nucleotides are TGTGCCAGCAGCCCAGGACAGACTAACTATGGCTACACCTTC. The encoded protein is CASSPGQTNYGYTF.